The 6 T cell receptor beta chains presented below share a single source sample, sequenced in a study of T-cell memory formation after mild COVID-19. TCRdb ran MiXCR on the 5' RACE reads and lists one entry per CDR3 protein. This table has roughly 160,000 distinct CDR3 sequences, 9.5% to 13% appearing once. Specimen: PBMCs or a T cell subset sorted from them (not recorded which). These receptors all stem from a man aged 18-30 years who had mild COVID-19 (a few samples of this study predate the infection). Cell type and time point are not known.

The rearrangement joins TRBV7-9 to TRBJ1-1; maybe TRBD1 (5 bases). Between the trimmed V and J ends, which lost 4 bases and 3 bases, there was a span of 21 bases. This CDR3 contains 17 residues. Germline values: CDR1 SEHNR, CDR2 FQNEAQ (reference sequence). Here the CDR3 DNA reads TGTGCCAGCAGCTCCCCCCCGGGGGGTGAGGGGTACACTGAAGCTTTCTTT. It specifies CASSSPPGGEGYTEAFF.

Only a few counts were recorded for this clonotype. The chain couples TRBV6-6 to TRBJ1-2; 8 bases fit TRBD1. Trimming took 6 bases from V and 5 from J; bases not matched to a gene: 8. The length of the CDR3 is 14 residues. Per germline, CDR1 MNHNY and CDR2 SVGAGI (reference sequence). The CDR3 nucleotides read TGTGCCAGCAGGAAGACGGGACAGGAATATGGCTACACCTTC. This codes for CASRKTGQEYGYTF.

The CDR3 DNA follows: TGTGCCAGCAGCTCACAGGGGTCGTCCACTGAAGCTTTCTTT. Translating gives CASSSQGSSTEAFF. V and J are TRBV11-2 and TRBJ1-1; 7 bases align to TRBD1. This CDR3 has 14 amino acids. Looked up from germline, CDR1 is SGHAT and CDR2 is FQNNGV. The ends lost 4 bases at V and 4 bases at J; junction bases unmatched: 6.

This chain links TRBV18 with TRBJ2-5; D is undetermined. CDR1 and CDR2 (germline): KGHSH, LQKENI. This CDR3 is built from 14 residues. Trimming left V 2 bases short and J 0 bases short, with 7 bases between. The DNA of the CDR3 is TGTGCCAGCTCACCAGCGGCAGACCAAGAGACCCAGTACTTC. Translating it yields CASSPAADQETQYF.

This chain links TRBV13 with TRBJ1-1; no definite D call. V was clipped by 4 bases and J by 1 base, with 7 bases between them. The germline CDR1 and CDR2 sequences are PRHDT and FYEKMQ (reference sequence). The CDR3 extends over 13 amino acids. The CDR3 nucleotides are TGTGCCAGCAGCTCCCTTACGAACACTGAAGCTTTCTTT. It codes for CASSSLTNTEAFF.

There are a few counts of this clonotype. CDR3 loop: CASSFTENSYNEQFF. CDR3 coding DNA: TGTGCCAGCAGCTTCACCGAAAACTCGTACAATGAGCAGTTCTTC. The rearrangement links TRBV7-2 to TRBJ2-1; no reliable D call. Germline lookup yields CDR1 SGHTA and CDR2 FQGNSA. The CDR3 covers 15 residues. The V gene lost 3 bases and the J gene lost 4 bases, with 13 bases spanning the gap.